A selection of T cell receptor beta chains follows, all from one sample in a study of vaccination and CD4 T cells after COVID-19. Their cognate antigens are unknown. Via MiXCR, TCRdb re-called the PCR reads, giving one row per CDR3 protein. The table has 14,000 to 15,000 distinct CDR3 sequences, approximately 53% seen once. The sample consisted of CD4+ T cells from blood, cultured in vitro. The receptors were gathered from a human donor who had recovered from COVID-19. CDR3s include the opening cysteine and the closing phenylalanine or tryptophan. D genes are given only for firm matches. The size of a clone is reported for some rows only, either as once, few or many, or as a class for expanded clones.

V,size,D,J,length,CDR3,DNA
TRBV20-1,few,TRBD2,TRBJ2-7,14,CSARGGAGIDEQYF,TGCAGTGCTAGGGGAGGGGCCGGGATTGACGAGCAGTACTTC
TRBV6-1,-,TRBD2,TRBJ2-7,13,CASQAGVGYEQYF,TGTGCCAGCCAAGCGGGAGTCGGCTACGAGCAGTACTTC
TRBV7-2,-,TRBD2,TRBJ2-7,16,CASSEDWTSGRYEQYF,TGTGCCAGCAGCGAGGACTGGACTAGCGGGAGGTACGAGCAGTACTTC
TRBV6-2/TRBV6-3,few,TRBD2,TRBJ2-3,15,CASSLTSGSTDTQYF,TGTGCCAGCAGTTTGACTAGCGGGAGCACAGATACGCAGTATTTT
TRBV5-1,once,-,TRBJ2-5,13,CASSLAQEETQYF,TGCGCCAGCAGCTTGGCACAGGAAGAGACCCAGTACTTC
TRBV7-3,few,-,TRBJ2-3,13,CASSISSTDTQYF,TGTGCCAGCAGTATCAGTAGCACAGATACGCAGTATTTT
TRBV28,-,TRBD2,TRBJ2-7,20,CASSTLAGESSLYLRHEQYF,TGTGCCAGCAGCACACTAGCGGGAGAGTCCAGTTTGTACTTGCGGCACGAGCAGTACTTC
TRBV4-2,-,-,TRBJ2-1,18,CASSQVLLPRGQSNEQFF,TGTGCCAGCAGCCAAGTTCTCCTACCCCGTGGGCAGTCCAATGAGCAGTTCTTC
TRBV7-2,few,TRBD2,TRBJ2-5,18,CASSARLAGVLGLETQYF,TGTGCCAGCAGCGCCAGACTAGCGGGAGTCTTAGGTTTGGAGACCCAGTACTTC
TRBV2,once,-,TRBJ1-1,13,CASSGQMNTEAFF,TGTGCCAGCAGTGGACAGATGAACACTGAAGCTTTCTTT
TRBV2,few,-,TRBJ2-7,11,CASSEKYEQYF,TGTGCCAGCAGTGAGAAATACGAGCAGTACTTC
TRBV30,-,-,TRBJ2-7,13,CAWSKGAGYEQYF,TGTGCCTGGAGTAAGGGGGCGGGGTACGAGCAGTACTTC
TRBV28,-,-,TRBJ2-2,14,CATIVSGDTGELFF,TGTGCCACAATAGTGAGTGGCGACACCGGGGAGCTGTTTTTT